The 20 T cell receptor beta chains given below trace back to one sample, sequenced in a study of cytomegalovirus exposure and HLA in healthy donors. The PCR was carried out with 60 Vbeta primers and 13 Jbeta primers. TCRdb's copy holds only in-frame clones and misses some; the assay was immunoSEQ multiplex PCR. The sample holds some 90,000 clones; around 77% are singletons and the top ten take roughly 2%. The sample taken for sequencing was PBMCs. Receptors were obtained from a boy younger than 18 in good health and CMV-seronegative.

The rearrangement joins TRBV7-9 to TRBJ2-6; D is unresolved. Germline V gene lookup returns CDR1 SEHNR and CDR2 FQNEAQ (reference sequence). V lost 5 bases to trimming and J lost 2 bases, with 22 bases between them. This CDR3 region has 19 residues. The CDR3 bases are TGTGCCAGCAGCCTTCCCTCGTGGAGATGGGTAACTGGGGCCAACGTCCTGACTTTC. Translating gives CASSLPSWRWVTGANVLTF.

The gene calls are TRBV21-1 and TRBJ1-5; the D segment call TRBD1 is taken from the table without a DNA check. TRBV21-1 is a documented pseudogene. The CDR3 length is 14 residues. CDR3: CASLRQVGNQPQHF. The CDR3, as DNA: TGTGCCAGCTTAAGACAGGTAGGTAATCAGCCCCAGCATTTT.

The chain carries TRBV30 and TRBJ1-2; TRBD1 matches at 7 bases. Germline V gives CDR1 GTSNPN, CDR2 SVGIG (reference sequence). CDR3 size: 12 residues. J gave up 8 bases and V 2 bases, and 5 bases lay outside the gene matches. The CDR3 nucleotides are TGTGCCTGGAGTCGACAGGGAGGCGGCTACACCTTC. This gives the protein CAWSRQGGGYTF.

This chain uses TRBV6-5 with TRBJ2-5; 11 nucleotides agree with TRBD2. The ends lost 11 bases at V and 0 bases at J; junction bases unmatched: 8. The germline gives CDR1 MNHEY, CDR2 SVGAGI. The CDR3 contains 15 residues. Written as DNA, the CDR3 is TGTGCCGCCTCGGTAGCGGGAGGGTACCAAGAGACCCAGTACTTC. Protein sequence: CAASVAGGYQETQYF.

This clone came up once. The V gene is TRBV6-6, the J gene TRBJ2-7; D might be TRBD1 (5 bases). Per the germline V gene, CDR1 is MNHNY and CDR2 is SVGAGI (reference sequence). There are 15 residues in the CDR3. V was shortened by 2 bases and J by 1 base, with 12 bases between the two germline ends. The DNA for the CDR3 is TGTGCCAGCAGTTACGACAGCCAGCCTTCCTACGAGCAGTACTTC. Protein product: CASSYDSQPSYEQYF.

This chain links TRBV7-2 with TRBJ2-7; 9 bases agree with TRBD2. J was trimmed by 3 bases and V by 1 base; bases with no gene match: 7. Germline CDR1 reads SGHTA; CDR2 reads FQGNSA. The length of the CDR3 is 16 residues. The CDR3 DNA is TGTGCCAGCAGCTTAGACGGGACTAGCTTCTTCTACGAGCAGTACTTC. It codes for CASSLDGTSFFYEQYF.

This clone was seen only a few times. V and J are TRBV6-6 and TRBJ2-2; no firm D call. Trimming took off 6 bases at V and 4 bases at J, with 15 bases between the two ends. Germline V gene data show CDR1 as MNHNY and CDR2 as SVGAGI (reference sequence). This CDR3 is 15 amino acids long. The CDR3 DNA is TGTGCCAGCAGCTTCTCATACCGAGGCACCGGGGAGCTGTTTTTT. It specifies CASSFSYRGTGELFF.

The chain couples TRBV7-6 to TRBJ2-3, with TRBD1 matching 12 bases. The germline V gene encodes CDR1 SGHVS and CDR2 FNYEAQ. The V and J ends lost 3 bases and 6 bases, in that order; junction bases with no gene match: 4. The CDR3 is 15 residues long. The CDR3 spells CASSFGTGGSDTQYF. Here the CDR3 DNA reads TGTGCCAGCAGCTTTGGGACAGGGGGCAGCGATACGCAGTATTTT.

This clone came up once. The chain employs TRBV28 and TRBJ1-1; 8 bases are a match to TRBD1. V lost 3 bases, J lost 0 bases, and 3 bases stayed unmatched. The CDR3 runs to 15 residues. Per the germline V gene, CDR1 is MDHEN and CDR2 is SYDVKM. This CDR3 reads CASSLWTGLNTEAFF. The CDR3 DNA is TGTGCCAGCAGTTTGTGGACAGGGCTGAACACTGAAGCTTTCTTT. Filled out from reference TRBV28 and TRBJ1-1, the complete variable domain reads DVKVTQSSRYLVKRTGEKVFLECVQDMDHENMFWYRQDPGLGLRLIYFSYDVKMKEKGDIPEGYSVSREKKERFSLILESASTNQTSMYLCASSLWTGLNTEAFFGQGTRLTVV.

The DNA of the CDR3 is TGTGCCAGCAGTTTGGACAACACCAATCAGCCCCAGCATTTT. It is translated as CASSLDNTNQPQHF. This chain joins TRBV6-6 and TRBJ1-5; maybe TRBD1 (5 bases). V was shortened by 4 bases and J by 3 bases, with 10 bases between the two germline ends. Germline assignment: CDR1 MNHNY and CDR2 SVGAGI (reference sequence). CDR3 length: 14 residues.

This chain links TRBV7-8 with TRBJ1-1; D not certain. This CDR3 region has 14 residues. V was clipped by 4 bases and J by 1 base, with 10 bases between them. The germline CDR1 and CDR2 sequences are SGHVS and FQNEAQ. The CDR3 reads CASSSTLGNTEAFF. Written as DNA, the CDR3 is TGTGCCAGCAGCTCGACACTGGGGAACACTGAAGCTTTCTTT.

This clone was observed a handful of times. The chain uses TRBV7-9 and TRBJ1-5; tentatively, D is TRBD1 (6 bases). V lost 5 bases to trimming and J lost 3 bases, with 11 bases between them. The CDR3 length is 14 residues. CDR1 is SEHNR, CDR2 FQNEAQ, per germline (reference sequence). CDR3 bases: TGTGCCAGCAGCCCAGGACAGTTCAATCAGCCCCAGCATTTT. Protein: CASSPGQFNQPQHF.

This clone was recorded a few times. This chain uses TRBV6-4 with TRBJ2-3, with D maybe TRBD2 (6 bases). Trimming removed 6 bases from V and 0 bases from J, with 7 bases in between. Germline V gives CDR1 MRHNA, CDR2 SNTAGT. This CDR3 is built from 13 residues. This CDR3 is CASSGGSTDTQYF. The CDR3 DNA reads TGTGCCAGCAGCGGGGGTAGCACAGATACGCAGTATTTT.

The genes are TRBV29-1 and TRBJ2-7; no firm D call. V gave up 7 bases and J gave up 6 bases, with 22 bases separating them. Germline CDR1 and CDR2: SQVTM and ANQGSEA. This CDR3 has 14 amino acids. This CDR3 is CSAGPTSWASEQYF. The DNA of the CDR3 is TGCAGCGCTGGGCCCACCTCCTGGGCTTCCGAGCAGTACTTC.

The chain is built from TRBV6-4 and TRBJ2-7; unclear D gene. The CDR3 sequence is 12 residues long. Germline-derived CDR1 and CDR2 are MRHNA and SNTAGT. Trimming pared 6 bases from V and 3 bases from J, leaving 9 bases between. The CDR3 sequence is CASSAPSYEQYF. CDR3 bases: TGTGCCAGCAGCGCTCCTAGCTACGAGCAGTACTTC.

The gene calls are TRBV29-1 and TRBJ2-1; perhaps TRBD2 as D (5 bases). The CDR3 runs to 14 residues. From germline, CDR1 is SQVTM and CDR2 ANQGSEA. V lost 3 bases and J lost 4, with 13 bases in between. This CDR3 is CSVDSQRNYNEQFF. The CDR3 DNA sequence: TGCAGCGTTGATAGCCAGCGGAATTACAATGAGCAGTTCTTC.

The chain uses TRBV29-1 and TRBJ2-1; no clear D gene. This CDR3 is 14 amino acids long. Germline CDR1 and CDR2: SQVTM and ANQGSEA. With 2 bases removed from V and 1 base from J, the gap between germline ends came to 9 bases. CDR3 sequence (DNA): TGCAGCGTTGAATTTGAGGCATCCTACAATGAGCAGTTCTTC. Amino acids: CSVEFEASYNEQFF.

The chain joins TRBV5-4 to TRBJ2-3; TRBD1 matches 7 bases. Germline CDR1 and CDR2: SGHNT and YYREEE (reference sequence). The ends lost 3 bases at V and 0 bases at J; junction bases unmatched: 10. The CDR3 spans 17 residues. The CDR3 DNA reads as TGTGCCAGCAGCTCCACGACAGGGTACCTGAGCACAGATACGCAGTATTTT. This sequence encodes CASSSTTGYLSTDTQYF.

The V gene is TRBV30, the J gene TRBJ2-7; 11 bases match TRBD1. Germline CDR1 and CDR2: GTSNPN and SVGIG (reference sequence). With 5 bases clipped from V and 3 bases from J, the junction kept 6 bases outside the gene matches. The CDR3 is made up of 14 amino acids. This chain's CDR3 is CAWSAGTGGYEQYF. CDR3 DNA sequence: TGTGCCTGGTCCGCCGGGACAGGGGGCTACGAGCAGTACTTC. Variable domain in full (rest from reference TRBV30 and TRBJ2-7): SQTIHQWPATLVQPVGSPLSLECTVEGTSNPNLYWYRQAAGRGLQLLFYSVGIGQISSEVPQNLSASRPQDRQFILSSKKLLLSDSGFYLCAWSAGTGGYEQYFGPGTRLTVT.

V gene TRBV9 combines with J gene TRBJ1-5; maybe TRBD1 (5 bases). V lost 4 bases and J 5 bases, leaving 10 bases between the germline ends. Germline loops: CDR1 SGDLS, CDR2 YYNGEE. CDR3 length equals 13 residues. CDR3 sequence reads: CASSQGVYQPQHF. CDR3 DNA sequence: TGTGCCAGCAGCCAAGGGGTTTATCAGCCCCAGCATTTT.